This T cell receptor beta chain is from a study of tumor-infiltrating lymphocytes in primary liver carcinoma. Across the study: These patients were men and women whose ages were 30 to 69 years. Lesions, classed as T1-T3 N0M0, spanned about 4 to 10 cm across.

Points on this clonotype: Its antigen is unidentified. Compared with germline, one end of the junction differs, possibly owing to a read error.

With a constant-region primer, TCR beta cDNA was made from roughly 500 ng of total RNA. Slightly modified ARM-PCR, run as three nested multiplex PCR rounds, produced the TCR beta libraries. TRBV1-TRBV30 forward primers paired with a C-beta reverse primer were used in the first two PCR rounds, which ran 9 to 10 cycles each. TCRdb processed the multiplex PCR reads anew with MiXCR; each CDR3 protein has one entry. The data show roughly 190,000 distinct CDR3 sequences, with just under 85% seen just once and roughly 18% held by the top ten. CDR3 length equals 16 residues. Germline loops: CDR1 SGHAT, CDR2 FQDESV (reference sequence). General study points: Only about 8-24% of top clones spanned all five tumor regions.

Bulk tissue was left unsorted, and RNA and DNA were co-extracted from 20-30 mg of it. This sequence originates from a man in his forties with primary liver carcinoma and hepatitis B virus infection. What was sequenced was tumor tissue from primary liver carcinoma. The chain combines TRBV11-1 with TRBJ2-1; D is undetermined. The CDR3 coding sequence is TGTGCCAGCTGCCCAGGCAGAAGCGAGATCTACAATAAGCAGTTCTTC. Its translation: CASCPGRSEIYNKQFF.